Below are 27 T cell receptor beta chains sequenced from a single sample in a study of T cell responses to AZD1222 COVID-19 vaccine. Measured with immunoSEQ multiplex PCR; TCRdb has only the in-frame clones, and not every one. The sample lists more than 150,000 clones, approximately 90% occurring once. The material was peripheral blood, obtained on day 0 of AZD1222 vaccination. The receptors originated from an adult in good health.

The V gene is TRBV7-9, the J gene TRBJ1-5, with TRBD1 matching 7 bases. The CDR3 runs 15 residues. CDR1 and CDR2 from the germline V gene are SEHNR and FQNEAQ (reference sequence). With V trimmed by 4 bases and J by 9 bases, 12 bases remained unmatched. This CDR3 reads CASSSSTGARRPQHF. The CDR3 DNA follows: TGTGCCAGCAGCTCGTCTACAGGGGCTAGGCGGCCCCAGCATTTT.

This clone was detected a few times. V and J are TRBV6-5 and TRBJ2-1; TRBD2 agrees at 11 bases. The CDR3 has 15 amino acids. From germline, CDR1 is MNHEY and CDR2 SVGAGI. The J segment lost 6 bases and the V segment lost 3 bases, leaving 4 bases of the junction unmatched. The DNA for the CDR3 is TGTGCCAGCAGTTATTCGACTAGCGGGATCAATGAGCAGTTCTTC. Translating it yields CASSYSTSGINEQFF.

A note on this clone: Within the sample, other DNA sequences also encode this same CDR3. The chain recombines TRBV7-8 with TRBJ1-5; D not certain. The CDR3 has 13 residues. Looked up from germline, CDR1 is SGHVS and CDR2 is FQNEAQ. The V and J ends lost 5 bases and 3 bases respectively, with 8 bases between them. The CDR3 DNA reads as TGTGCCAGCAGCCCAACCCCCAATCAGCCCCAGCATTTT. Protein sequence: CASSPTPNQPQHF.

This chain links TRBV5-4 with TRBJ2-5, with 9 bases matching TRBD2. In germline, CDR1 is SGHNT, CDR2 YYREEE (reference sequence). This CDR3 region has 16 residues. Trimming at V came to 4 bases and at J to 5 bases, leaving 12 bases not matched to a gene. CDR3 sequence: CASSPDLAGGPETQYF. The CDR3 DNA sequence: TGTGCCAGCAGCCCGGATTTGGCGGGAGGGCCGGAGACCCAGTACTTC.

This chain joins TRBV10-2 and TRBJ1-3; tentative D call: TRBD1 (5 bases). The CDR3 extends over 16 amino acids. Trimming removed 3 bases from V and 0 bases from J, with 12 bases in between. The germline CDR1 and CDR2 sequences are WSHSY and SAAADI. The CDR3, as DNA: TGCGCCAGCAGTGAAACCAGGGCTATCTCTGGAAACACCATATATTTT. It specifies CASSETRAISGNTIYF.

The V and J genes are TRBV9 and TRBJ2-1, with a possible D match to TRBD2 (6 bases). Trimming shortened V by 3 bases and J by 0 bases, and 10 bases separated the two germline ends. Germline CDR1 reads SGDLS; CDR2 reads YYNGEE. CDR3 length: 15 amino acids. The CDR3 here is CASSGGGDSYNEQFF. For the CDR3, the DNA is TGTGCCAGCAGCGGCGGCGGGGACTCCTACAATGAGCAGTTCTTC.

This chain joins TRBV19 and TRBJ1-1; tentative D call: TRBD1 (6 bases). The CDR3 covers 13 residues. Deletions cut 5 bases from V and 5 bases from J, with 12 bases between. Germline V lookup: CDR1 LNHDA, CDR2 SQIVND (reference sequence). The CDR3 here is CASSSRRGTEAFF. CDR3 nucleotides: TGTGCCAGTAGTTCACGTAGGGGGACTGAAGCTTTCTTT.

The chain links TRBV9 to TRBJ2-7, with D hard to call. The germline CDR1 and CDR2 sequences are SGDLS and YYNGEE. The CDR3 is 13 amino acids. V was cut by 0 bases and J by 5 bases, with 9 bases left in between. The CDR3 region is CASSVGVDNEQYF. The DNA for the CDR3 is TGTGCCAGCAGCGTAGGGGTAGACAACGAGCAGTACTTC.

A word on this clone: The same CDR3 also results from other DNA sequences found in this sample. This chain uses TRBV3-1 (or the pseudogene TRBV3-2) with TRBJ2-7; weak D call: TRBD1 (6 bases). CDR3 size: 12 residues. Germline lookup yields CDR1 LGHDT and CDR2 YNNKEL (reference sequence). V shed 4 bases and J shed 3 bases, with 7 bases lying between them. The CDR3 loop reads CASSLTGYEQYF. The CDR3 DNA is TGTGCCAGCAGCCTGACAGGCTACGAGCAGTACTTC.

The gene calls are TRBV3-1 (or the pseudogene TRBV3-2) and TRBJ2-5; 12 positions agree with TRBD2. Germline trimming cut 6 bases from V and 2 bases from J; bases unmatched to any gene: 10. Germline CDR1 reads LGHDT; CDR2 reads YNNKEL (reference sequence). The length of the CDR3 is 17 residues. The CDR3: CASSLARGLAGQETQYF. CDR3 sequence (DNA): TGTGCCAGCAGTCTGGCCCGCGGACTAGCGGGGCAAGAGACCCAGTACTTC.

CDR3 protein: CASRLDRGMSYTF. The CDR3 bases are TGTGCCAGCAGGTTGGACAGGGGAATGAGCTACACCTTC. The J gene is TRBJ1-2, the V gene TRBV12-3 or TRBV12-4; the match to TRBD1 covers 9 bases. The CDR3 is made up of 13 amino acids. The V gene end was trimmed by 6 bases and the J gene end by 9 bases; junction bases not matched to a gene: 8.

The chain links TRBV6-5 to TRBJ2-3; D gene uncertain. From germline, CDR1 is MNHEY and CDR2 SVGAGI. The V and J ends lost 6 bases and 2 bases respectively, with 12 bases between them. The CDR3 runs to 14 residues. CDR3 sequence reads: CASSAGVTTDTQYF. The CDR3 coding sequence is TGTGCCAGCAGCGCCGGTGTGACCACAGATACGCAGTATTTT.

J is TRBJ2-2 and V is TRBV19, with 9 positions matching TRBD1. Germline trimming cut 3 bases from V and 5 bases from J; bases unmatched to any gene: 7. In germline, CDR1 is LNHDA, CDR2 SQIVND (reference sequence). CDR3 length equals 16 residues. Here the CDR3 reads CASSIPGQGRTGELFF. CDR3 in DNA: TGTGCCAGTAGTATCCCGGGACAGGGTCGAACCGGGGAGCTGTTTTTT.

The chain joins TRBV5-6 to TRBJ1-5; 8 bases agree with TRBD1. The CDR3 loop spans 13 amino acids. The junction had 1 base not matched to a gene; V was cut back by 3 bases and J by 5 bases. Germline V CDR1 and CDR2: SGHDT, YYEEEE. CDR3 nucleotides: TGTGCCAGCAGCTCACAGGGGGATCAGCCCCAGCATTTT. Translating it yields CASSSQGDQPQHF.

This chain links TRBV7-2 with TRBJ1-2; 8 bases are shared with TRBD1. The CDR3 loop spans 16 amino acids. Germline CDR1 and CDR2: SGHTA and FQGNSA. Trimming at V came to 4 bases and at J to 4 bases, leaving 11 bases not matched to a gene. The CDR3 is CASSSDSGTGTYGYTF. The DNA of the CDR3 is TGTGCCAGCAGCTCCGACTCCGGGACAGGTACCTATGGCTACACCTTC.

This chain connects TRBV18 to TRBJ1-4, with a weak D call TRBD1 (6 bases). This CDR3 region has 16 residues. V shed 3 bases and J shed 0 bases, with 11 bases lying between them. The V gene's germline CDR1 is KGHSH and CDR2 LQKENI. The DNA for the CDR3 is TGTGCCAGCTCACCGGGGGCAGCACCAACTAATGAAAAACTGTTTTTT. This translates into CASSPGAAPTNEKLFF. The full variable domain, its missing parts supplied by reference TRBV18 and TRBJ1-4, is NAGVMQNPRHLVRRRGQEARLRCSPMKGHSHVYWYRQLPEEGLKFMVYLQKENIIDESGMPKERFSAEFPKEGPSILRIQQVVRGDSAAYFCASSPGAAPTNEKLFFGSGTQLSVL.

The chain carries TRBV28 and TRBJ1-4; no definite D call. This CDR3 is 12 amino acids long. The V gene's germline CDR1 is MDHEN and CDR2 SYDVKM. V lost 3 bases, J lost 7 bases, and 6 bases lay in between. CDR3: CASSFLSEKLFF. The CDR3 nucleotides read TGTGCCAGCAGTTTTCTTAGTGAAAAACTGTTTTTT.

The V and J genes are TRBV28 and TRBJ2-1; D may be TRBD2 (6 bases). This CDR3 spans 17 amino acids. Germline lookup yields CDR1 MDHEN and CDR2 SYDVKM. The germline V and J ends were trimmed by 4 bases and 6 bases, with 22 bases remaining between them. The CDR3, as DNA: TGTGCCAGCAGTTCCCTGGGGGGAGCGGAGCTTCGCAATGAGCAGTTCTTC. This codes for CASSSLGGAELRNEQFF.

The CDR3 protein is CASSLVSGLAGNNEQFF. The CDR3 coding sequence is TGTGCCAGCAGCTTAGTTTCGGGTCTAGCGGGAAACAATGAGCAGTTCTTC. The chain combines TRBV7-2 with TRBJ2-1, with 9 bases aligning to TRBD2. Germline V gene lookup returns CDR1 SGHTA and CDR2 FQGNSA. Trimming removed 1 base from V and 5 bases from J; junction bases left unmatched: 9. The CDR3 contains 17 residues.

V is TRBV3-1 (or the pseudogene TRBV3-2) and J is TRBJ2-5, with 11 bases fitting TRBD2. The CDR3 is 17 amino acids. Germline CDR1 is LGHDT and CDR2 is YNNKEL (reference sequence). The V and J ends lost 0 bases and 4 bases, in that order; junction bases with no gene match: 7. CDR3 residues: CASSQEWPSGGSETQYF. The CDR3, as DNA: TGTGCCAGCAGCCAAGAATGGCCTAGCGGGGGGTCAGAGACCCAGTACTTC.

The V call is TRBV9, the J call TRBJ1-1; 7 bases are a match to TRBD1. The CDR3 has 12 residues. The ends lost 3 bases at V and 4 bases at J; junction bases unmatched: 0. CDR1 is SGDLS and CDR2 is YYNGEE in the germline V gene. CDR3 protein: CASSAGGTEAFF. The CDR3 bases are TGTGCCAGCAGCGCAGGGGGCACTGAAGCTTTCTTT.

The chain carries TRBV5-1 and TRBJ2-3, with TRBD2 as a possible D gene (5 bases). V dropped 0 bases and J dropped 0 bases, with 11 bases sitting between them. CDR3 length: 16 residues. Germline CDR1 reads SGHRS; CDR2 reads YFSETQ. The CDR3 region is CASSLAGITSTDTQYF. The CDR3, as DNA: TGCGCCAGCAGCTTGGCCGGGATTACTAGCACAGATACGCAGTATTTT. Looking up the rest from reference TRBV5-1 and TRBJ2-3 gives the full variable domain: KAGVTQTPRYLIKTRGQQVTLSCSPISGHRSVSWYQQTPGQGLQFLFEYFSETQRNKGNFPGRFSGRQFSNSRSEMNVSTLELGDSALYLCASSLAGITSTDTQYFGPGTRLTVL.

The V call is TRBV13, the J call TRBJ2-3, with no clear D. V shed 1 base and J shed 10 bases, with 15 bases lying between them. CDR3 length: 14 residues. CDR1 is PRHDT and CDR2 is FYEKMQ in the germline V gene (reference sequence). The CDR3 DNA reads TGTGCCAGCAGCTTAGTCCCCGGGCCCGAGGCGCAGTATTTT. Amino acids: CASSLVPGPEAQYF.

The CDR3 nucleotides read TGTGCCAGTAGTCGCGTGTGGGGGGGCCCGAACGGGGAGCTGTTTTTT. This encodes CASSRVWGGPNGELFF. The chain employs TRBV19 and TRBJ2-2; D may be TRBD2 (7 bases). CDR1 is LNHDA and CDR2 is SQIVND in the germline V gene (reference sequence). The CDR3 length is 16 residues. Deletions cut 5 bases from V and 7 bases from J, with 20 bases between.

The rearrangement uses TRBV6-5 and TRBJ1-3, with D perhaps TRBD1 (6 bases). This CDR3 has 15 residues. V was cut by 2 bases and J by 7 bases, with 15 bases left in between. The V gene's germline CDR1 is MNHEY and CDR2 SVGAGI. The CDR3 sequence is CASSYMGGAGNTIYF. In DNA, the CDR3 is TGTGCCAGCAGTTACATGGGGGGCGCGGGGAACACCATATATTTT.

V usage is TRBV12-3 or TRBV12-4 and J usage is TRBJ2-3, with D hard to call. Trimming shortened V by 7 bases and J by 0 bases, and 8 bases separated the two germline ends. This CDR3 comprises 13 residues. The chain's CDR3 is CASNQDSTDTQYF. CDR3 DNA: TGTGCCAGCAACCAGGACAGCACAGATACGCAGTATTTT.

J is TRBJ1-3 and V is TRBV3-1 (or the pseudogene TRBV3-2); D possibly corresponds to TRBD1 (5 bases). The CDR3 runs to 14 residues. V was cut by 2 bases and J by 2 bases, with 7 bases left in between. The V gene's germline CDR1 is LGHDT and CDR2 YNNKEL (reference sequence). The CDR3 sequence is CASSQSGTGNTIYF. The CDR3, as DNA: TGTGCCAGCAGCCAATCAGGGACTGGAAACACCATATATTTT.